This is a list of T cell receptor beta chains from one sample in a study of technical replicates of blood from several donors. Only in-frame clones appear in the TCRdb table, and some are missing; sequencing was by immunoSEQ multiplex PCR. The repertoire holds some 74,000 clones, with about 97% as singletons. Sequencing was performed on T cells isolated from PBMCs. The origin of the receptors is a human donor in good health. CDR3s include the opening cysteine and the closing phenylalanine or tryptophan. The D gene is left open where the match is weak.

d_call	v_call	j_call	cdr3_aa
-	TRBV7-2	TRBJ1-4	CASSDTGTTNEKLFF
-	TRBV27	TRBJ2-5	CASSLTNSGETQYF
-	TRBV5-1	TRBJ2-7	CASRTDGPYEQYF
-	TRBV19	TRBJ2-2	CASSTGTGELFF
-	TRBV7-2	TRBJ2-5	CASSLGRETQYF
TRBD1	TRBV5-4	TRBJ2-7	CASATGSDEQYF
TRBD1	TRBV5-6	TRBJ1-5	CASSLGDSYSNQPQHF
TRBD2	TRBV4-2	TRBJ2-7	CASSPSGSPYSYEQYF
TRBD2	TRBV15	TRBJ2-7	CATSRDLGLAGEQYF
TRBD1	TRBV5-6	TRBJ1-1	CASSYLWTGTTEAFF
-	TRBV18	TRBJ2-5	CASSPSPGQETQYF
TRBD1	TRBV2	TRBJ2-7	CASSEMFGTGIYEQYF
-	TRBV10-3	TRBJ2-5	CAISLSQVQQETQYF
-	TRBV6-5	TRBJ2-7	CASSYSRSSYEQYF
-	TRBV5-1	TRBJ2-3	CASSGGSTSTDTQYF
-	TRBV10-1	TRBJ2-3	CASSESSSRISPRTDTQYF
TRBD2	TRBV27	TRBJ2-1	CASSFGGLARNNEQFF
TRBD1	TRBV6-5	TRBJ1-1	CASVGFYRGGLAFF
TRBD1	TRBV27	TRBJ2-1	CASSLRGPYNEQFF
TRBD2	TRBV27	TRBJ2-5	CASSNGLADQETQYF
-	TRBV5-4	TRBJ1-1	CASSFGAGQIEAFF
-	TRBV19	TRBJ1-2	CASSPLTGVANYGYTF
TRBD2	TRBV28	TRBJ2-5	CASSYNRVGTSIPLPQETQYF
TRBD2	TRBV6-5	TRBJ2-1	CASSFSGRPYNEQFF
TRBD1	TRBV30	TRBJ2-7	CAWGTGVLVGEQYF
TRBD1	TRBV9	TRBJ1-2	CASSVTGEIYGYTF
TRBD1	TRBV27	TRBJ1-2	CASSLIPTGVYGYTF
-	TRBV6-1	TRBJ1-1	CASSPIQGYTEAFF
TRBD1	TRBV6-5	TRBJ1-2	CASRYSGTGGSYGYTF
-	TRBV6-5	TRBJ2-1	CASSRGPYNEQFF
-	TRBV5-4	TRBJ2-5	CASSLGFLGGETQYF
-	TRBV7-3	TRBJ2-3	CASSSNSSDTQYF
-	TRBV21-1	TRBJ2-1	CASSERTSSLFF
TRBD1	TRBV2	TRBJ1-4	CASSDDRGEEKLFF
TRBD1	TRBV6-5	TRBJ1-2	CASSYSTGGNGYTF
-	TRBV27	TRBJ2-7	CASSFDPGNEQYF
-	TRBV30	TRBJ1-4	CALGQNEKLFF
TRBD1	TRBV5-1	TRBJ1-1	CASSVQGAMTEAFF
-	TRBV14	TRBJ1-2	CASSQDRRGNYGYTF
-	TRBV6-1	TRBJ2-1	CASSDGYNEQFF
-	TRBV12-5	TRBJ1-2	CASGLDGPYGYTF
-	TRBV5-1	TRBJ2-7	CASSFKESLYEQYF
TRBD1	TRBV30	TRBJ2-7	CAWSTGTGFYEQYF
TRBD1	TRBV9	TRBJ2-3	CASSVQGARSDTQYF
TRBD2	TRBV2	TRBJ2-7	CATERAAGVLSYEQYF